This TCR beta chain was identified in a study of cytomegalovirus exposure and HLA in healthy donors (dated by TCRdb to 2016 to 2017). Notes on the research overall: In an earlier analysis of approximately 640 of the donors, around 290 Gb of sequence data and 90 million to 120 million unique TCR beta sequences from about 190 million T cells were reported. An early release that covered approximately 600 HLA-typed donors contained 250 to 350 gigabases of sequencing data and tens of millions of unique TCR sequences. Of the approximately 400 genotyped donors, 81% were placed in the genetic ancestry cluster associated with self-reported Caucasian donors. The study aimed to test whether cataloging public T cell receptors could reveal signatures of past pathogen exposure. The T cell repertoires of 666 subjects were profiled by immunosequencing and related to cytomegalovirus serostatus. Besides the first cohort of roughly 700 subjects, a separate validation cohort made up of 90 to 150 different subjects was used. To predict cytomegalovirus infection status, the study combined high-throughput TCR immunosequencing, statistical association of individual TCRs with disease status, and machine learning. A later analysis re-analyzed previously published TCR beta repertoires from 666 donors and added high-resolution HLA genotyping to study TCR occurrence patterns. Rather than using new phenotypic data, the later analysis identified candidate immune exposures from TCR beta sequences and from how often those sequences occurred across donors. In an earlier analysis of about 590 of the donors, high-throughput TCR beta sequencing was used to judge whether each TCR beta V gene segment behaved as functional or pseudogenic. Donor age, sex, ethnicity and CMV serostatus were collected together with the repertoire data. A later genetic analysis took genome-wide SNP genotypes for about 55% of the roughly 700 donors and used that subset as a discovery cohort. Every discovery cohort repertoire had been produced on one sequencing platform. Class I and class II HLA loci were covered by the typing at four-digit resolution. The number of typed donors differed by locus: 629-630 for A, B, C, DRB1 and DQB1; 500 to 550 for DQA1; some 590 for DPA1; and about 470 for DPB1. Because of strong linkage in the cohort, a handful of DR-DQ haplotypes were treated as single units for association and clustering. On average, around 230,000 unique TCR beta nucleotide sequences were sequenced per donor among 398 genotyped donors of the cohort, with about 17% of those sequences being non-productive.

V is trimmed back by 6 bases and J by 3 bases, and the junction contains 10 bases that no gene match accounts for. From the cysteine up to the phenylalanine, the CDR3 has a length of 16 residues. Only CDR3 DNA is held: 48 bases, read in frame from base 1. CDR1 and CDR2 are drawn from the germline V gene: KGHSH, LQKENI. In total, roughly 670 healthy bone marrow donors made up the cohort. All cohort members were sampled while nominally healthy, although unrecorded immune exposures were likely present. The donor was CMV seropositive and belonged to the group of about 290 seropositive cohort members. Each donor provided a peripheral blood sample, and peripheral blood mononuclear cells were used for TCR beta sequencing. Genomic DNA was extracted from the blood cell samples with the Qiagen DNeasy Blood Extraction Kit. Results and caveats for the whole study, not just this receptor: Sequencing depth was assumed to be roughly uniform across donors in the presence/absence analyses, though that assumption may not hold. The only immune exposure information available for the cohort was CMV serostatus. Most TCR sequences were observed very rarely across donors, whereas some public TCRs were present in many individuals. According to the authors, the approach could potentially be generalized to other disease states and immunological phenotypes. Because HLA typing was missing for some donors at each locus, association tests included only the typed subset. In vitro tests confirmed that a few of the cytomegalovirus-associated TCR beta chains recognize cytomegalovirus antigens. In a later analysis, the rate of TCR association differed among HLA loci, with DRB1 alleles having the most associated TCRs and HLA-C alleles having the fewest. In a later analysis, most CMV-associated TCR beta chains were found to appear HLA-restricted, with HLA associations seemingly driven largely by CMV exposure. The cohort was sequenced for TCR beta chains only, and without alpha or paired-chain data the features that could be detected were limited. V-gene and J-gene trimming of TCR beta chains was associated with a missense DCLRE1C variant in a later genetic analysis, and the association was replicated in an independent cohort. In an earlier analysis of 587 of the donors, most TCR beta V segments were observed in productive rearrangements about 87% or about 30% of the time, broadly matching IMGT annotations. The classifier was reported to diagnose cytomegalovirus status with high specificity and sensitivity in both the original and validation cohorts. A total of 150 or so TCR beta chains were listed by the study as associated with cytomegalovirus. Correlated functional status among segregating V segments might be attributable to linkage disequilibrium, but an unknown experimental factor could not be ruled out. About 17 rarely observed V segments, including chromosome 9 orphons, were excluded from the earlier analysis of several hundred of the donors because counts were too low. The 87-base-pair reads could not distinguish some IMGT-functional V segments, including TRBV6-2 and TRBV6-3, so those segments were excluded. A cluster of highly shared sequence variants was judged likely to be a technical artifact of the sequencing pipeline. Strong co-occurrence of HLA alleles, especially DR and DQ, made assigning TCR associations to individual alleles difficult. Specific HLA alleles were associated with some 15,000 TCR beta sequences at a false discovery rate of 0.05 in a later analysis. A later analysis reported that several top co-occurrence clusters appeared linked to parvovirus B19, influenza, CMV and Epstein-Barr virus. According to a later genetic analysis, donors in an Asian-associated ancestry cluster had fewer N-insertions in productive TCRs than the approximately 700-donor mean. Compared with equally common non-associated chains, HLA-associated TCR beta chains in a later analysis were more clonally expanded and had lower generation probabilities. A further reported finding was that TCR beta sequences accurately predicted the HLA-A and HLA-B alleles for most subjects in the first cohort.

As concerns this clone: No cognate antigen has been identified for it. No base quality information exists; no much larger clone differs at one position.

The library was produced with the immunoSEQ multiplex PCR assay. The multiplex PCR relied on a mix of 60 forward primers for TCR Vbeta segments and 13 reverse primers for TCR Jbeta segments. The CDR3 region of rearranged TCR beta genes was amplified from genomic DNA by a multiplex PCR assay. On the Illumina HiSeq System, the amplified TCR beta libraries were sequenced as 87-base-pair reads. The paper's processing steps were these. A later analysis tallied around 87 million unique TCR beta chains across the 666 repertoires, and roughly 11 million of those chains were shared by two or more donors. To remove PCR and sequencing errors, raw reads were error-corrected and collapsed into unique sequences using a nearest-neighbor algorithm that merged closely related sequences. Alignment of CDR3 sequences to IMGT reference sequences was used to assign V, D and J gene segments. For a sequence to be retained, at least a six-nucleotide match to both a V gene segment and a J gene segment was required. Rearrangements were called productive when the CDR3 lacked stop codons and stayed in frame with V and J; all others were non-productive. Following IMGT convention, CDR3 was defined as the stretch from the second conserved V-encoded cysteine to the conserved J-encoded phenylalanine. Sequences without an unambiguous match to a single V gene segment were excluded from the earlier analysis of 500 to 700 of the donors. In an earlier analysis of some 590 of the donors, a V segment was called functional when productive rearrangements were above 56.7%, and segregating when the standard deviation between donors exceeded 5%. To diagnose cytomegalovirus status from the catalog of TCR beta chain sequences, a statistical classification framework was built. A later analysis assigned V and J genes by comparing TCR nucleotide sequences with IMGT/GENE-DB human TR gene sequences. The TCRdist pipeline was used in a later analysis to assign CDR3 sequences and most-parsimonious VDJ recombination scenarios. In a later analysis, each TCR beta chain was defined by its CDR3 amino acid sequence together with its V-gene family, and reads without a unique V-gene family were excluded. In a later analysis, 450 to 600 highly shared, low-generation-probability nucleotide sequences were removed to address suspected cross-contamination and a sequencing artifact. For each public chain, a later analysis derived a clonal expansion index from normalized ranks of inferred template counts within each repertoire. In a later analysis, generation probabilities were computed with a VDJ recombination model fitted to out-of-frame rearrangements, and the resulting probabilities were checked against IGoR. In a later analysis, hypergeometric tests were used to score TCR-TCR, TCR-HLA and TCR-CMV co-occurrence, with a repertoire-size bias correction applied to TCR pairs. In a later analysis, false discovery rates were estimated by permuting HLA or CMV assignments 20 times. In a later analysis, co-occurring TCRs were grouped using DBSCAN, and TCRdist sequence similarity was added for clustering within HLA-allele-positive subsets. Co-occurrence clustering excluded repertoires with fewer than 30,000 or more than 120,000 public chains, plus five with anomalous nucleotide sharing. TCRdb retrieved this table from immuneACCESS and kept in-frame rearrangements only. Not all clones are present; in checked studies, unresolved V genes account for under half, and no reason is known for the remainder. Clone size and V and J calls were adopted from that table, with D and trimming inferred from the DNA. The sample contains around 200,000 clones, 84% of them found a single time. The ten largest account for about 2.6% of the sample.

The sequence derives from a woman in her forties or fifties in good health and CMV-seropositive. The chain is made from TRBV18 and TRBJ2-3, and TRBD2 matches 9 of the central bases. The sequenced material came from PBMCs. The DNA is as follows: TGTGCCAGCTCCGCGAACCCTAGCGGGGTAACAGATACGCAGTATTTT. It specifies CASSANPSGVTDTQYF.